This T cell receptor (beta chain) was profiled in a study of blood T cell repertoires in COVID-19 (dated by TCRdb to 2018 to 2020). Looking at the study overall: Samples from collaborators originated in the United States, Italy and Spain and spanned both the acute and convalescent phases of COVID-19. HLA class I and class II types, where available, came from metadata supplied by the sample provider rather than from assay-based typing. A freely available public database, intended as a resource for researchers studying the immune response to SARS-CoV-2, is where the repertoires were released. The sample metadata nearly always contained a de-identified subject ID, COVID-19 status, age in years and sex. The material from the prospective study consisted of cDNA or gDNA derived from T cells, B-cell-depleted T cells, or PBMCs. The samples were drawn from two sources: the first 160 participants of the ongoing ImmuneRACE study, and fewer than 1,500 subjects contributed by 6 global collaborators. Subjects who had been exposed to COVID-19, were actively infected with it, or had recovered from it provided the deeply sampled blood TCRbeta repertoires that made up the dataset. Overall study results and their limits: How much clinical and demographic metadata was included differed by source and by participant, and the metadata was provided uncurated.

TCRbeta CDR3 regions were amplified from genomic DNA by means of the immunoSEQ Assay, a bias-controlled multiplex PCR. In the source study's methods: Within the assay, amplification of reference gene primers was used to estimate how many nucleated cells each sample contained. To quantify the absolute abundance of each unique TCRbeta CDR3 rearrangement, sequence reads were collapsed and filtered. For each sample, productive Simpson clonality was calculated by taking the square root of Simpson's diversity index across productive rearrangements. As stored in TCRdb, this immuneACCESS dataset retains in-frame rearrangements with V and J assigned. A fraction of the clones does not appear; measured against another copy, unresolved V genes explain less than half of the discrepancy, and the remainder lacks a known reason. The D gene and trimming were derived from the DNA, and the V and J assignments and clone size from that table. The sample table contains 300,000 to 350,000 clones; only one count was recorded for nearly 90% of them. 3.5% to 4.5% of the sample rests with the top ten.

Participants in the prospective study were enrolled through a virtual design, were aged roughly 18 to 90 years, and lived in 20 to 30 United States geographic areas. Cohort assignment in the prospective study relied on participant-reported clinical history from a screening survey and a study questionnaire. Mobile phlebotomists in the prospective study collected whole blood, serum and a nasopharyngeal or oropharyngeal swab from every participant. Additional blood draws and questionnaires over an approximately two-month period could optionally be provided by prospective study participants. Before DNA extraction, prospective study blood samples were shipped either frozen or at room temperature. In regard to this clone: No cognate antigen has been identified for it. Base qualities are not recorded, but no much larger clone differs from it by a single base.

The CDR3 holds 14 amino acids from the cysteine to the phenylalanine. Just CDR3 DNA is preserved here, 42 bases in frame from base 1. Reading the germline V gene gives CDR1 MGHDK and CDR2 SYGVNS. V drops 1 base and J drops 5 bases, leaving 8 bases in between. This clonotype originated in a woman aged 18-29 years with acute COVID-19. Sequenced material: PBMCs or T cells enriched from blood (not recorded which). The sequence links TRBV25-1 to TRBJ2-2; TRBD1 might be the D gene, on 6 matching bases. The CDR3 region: CASSEWGQTGELFF. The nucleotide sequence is TGTGCCAGCAGTGAATGGGGGCAGACCGGGGAGCTGTTTTTT.